This is a list of T cell receptor beta chains from one sample in a study of cytomegalovirus exposure and HLA in healthy donors. Profiling relied on immunoSEQ multiplex PCR, and the TCRdb table lists in-frame clones only, not all of them. The table shows tens of thousands of clones, with approximately 80% occurring only once. The sequenced sample was PBMCs. The receptors come from a man aged 30 to 39 in good health and CMV-seronegative. The conserved cysteine and the conserved F or W are not part of the CDR3 here.

TRBJ1-2 TRBV5-1 ASSLEGDANYGYT
TRBJ2-7 TRBV28 ASRQTGTIYEQY
TRBJ2-3 TRBV9 ASSVGGYTDTQY
TRBJ1-2 TRBV27 ASSPSRGDRVYGYT
TRBJ2-7 TRBV5-5 ASSLVGQGPAYEQY
TRBJ2-2 TRBV30 AWGRNRGIGELF
TRBJ1-1 TRBV11-2 ASRITANTEAF
TRBJ1-2 TRBV6-1 ASGGGGPGDYGYT
TRBJ2-5 TRBV2 ASSPRQGETQY
TRBJ2-1 TRBV7-9 ASSLWLAGNEQF
TRBJ1-5 TRBV27 ASSFLSDQPQH
TRBJ2-2 TRBV7-8 ASSDPPGGELF
TRBJ1-2 TRBV2 AEGQTGGHVGYT
TRBJ2-5 TRBV29-1 SFRDYQETQY
TRBJ2-2 TRBV7-3 ASSPQGPTGELF
TRBJ1-1 TRBV6-5 ASSREGGNTEAF
TRBJ1-6 TRBV27 ASSFRGMTPLH
TRBJ1-1 TRBV7-2 ASSWTGGSNTEAF
TRBJ1-6 TRBV27 ASSAQGPSNSPLH
TRBJ2-3 TRBV5-4 ASSEAGGRLGTDTQY
TRBJ2-1 TRBV19 ASSIVQGNEQF
TRBJ2-1 TRBV5-1 ASSGSGGYNEQF
TRBJ2-5 TRBV15 ATSRDRGRRETQY
TRBJ1-1 TRBV5-1 ASSAGQGAEAF
TRBJ2-3 TRBV2 AGSYEGDTQY
TRBJ2-2 TRBV18 ASSPGTGNTGELF
TRBJ1-1 TRBV19 ASSILFQGAGPEAF
TRBJ1-5 TRBV27 ASSDTGNQPQH
TRBJ2-7 TRBV7-9 ASSSIGEQY
TRBJ2-3 TRBV7-9 ASSPRGSGTDTQY
TRBJ1-3 TRBV29-1 SGAGRGNTIY
TRBJ2-7 TRBV7-9 ASSFYGTGEKEY
TRBJ2-7 TRBV6-1 ASLLAGVSYEQY
TRBJ1-1 TRBV6-5 ASRSDRNTEAF
TRBJ2-4 TRBV7-2 ASSFVGTETKNIQY
TRBJ2-3 TRBV6-6 ASSYIQGQGSDTQY
TRBJ2-7 TRBV5-4 ASSSSGGPYEQY
TRBJ2-3 TRBV7-2 ASSSTAGGPGDTQY
TRBJ1-6 TRBV5-8 ASSQTDRINSPLH
TRBJ1-2 TRBV19 ATSDRIYGYT
TRBJ1-1 TRBV6-5 ASSYQRGNTEAF
TRBJ1-4 TRBV19 ASSIGGAKEKLF
TRBJ1-2 TRBV7-2 ASSLVRTGGGYT
TRBJ2-1 TRBV7-2 ASSPMWSDNEQF
TRBJ2-7 TRBV7-2 ASSRGQSSYEQY
TRBJ1-1 TRBV7-2 ASSSLGTGIIEAF